The T cell receptor (beta chain) under discussion was sequenced for a study of T cell changes during pregnancy in multiple sclerosis. Measured with immunoSEQ multiplex PCR; TCRdb has only the in-frame clones, and not every one. The sample contains tens of thousands of clones, around nine tenths of which appear only once. The sequencing here drew on peripheral blood, taken in the second trimester of pregnancy. This TCR was recovered from a female donor with multiple sclerosis, enrolled in a pregnancy study.

The chain's CDR3 is CASSIDGDRVNTEQFF. The CDR3 nucleotides are TGTGCCAGTAGTATAGATGGGGACAGGGTGAATACTGAGCAGTTCTTC. V usage is TRBV19 and J usage is TRBJ2-1, with 9 bases matching TRBD1. Germline CDR1 reads LNHDA; CDR2 reads SQIVND (reference sequence). This CDR3 is 16 amino acids long. V lost 0 bases and J lost 9; bases outside the gene matches: 9. The entire variable domain, with the rest obtained from reference TRBV19 and TRBJ2-1, is as follows: DGGITQSPKYLFRKEGQNVTLSCEQNLNHDAMYWYRQDPGQGLRLIYYSQIVNDFQKGDIAEGYSVSREKKESFPLTVTSAQKNPTAFYLCASSIDGDRVNTEQFFGPGTRLTVL.